This is a list of T cell receptor beta chains from one sample in a study of patients and donors after allogeneic stem cell transplantation. TCRdb reprocessed the RT-PCR reads via MiXCR and lists one record per CDR3 protein. Among about 160,000 distinct CDR3 sequences, about two fifths were seen once, and the ten largest hold around 50%. Sequencing used blood, either unsorted or a sorted T cell fraction (not recorded which). The source of these receptors is a human donor who was either an allogeneic HSCT recipient or a stem cell or donor lymphocyte infusion donor (not recorded which). It is not recorded whose cells these are; they may come from a transplant donor. CDR3s include the opening cysteine and the closing phenylalanine or tryptophan. Only part of the rows carry a size: once, few, many, or a class if the clone is expanded.

size: few; V: TRBV6-1; CDR3: CASSVGQGASQPQHF
size: -; V: TRBV28; CDR3: CASSWRQGTEQFF
size: -; V: TRBV6-1; CDR3: CASTVDDGYGYTF
size: few; V: TRBV6-6; CDR3: CASSSDTSLNYGYTF
size: -; V: TRBV27; CDR3: CASRTGQGLNEQYF
size: many; V: TRBV12-3/TRBV12-4; CDR3: CASSLWDSTEAFF
size: few; V: TRBV5-5; CDR3: CASSLPSFMGEQAFF
size: -; V: TRBV14; CDR3: CASSLQAPGRAFF
size: few; V: TRBV28; CDR3: CASSTDGNYNSPLHF
size: few; V: TRBV30; CDR3: CAWTRGGQEAFF
size: -; V: TRBV28; CDR3: CASRLGDISYEQYF
size: -; V: TRBV7-9; CDR3: CASSPGIFPVADTQYF
size: -; V: TRBV7-9; CDR3: CASSLAGLGGTDTQYF
size: -; V: TRBV12-3/TRBV12-4; CDR3: CASSSVAGETQYF
size: -; V: TRBV20-1; CDR3: CSASHQEGTYQPQHF
size: few; V: TRBV6-6; CDR3: CASSPLSGGDYEQYF
size: -; V: TRBV20-1; CDR3: CSARQGAKGYTF
size: -; V: TRBV5-6; CDR3: CASSRSFDAYNEQFF
size: -; V: TRBV24-1; CDR3: CATSDPLETQYF
size: -; V: TRBV27; CDR3: CASSQVPRRGYYGYTF
size: -; V: TRBV6-2/TRBV6-3; CDR3: CASSYTTARGSRNQPQHF
size: -; V: TRBV9; CDR3: CASSVDPQQGIPNGYTF
size: -; V: TRBV7-2; CDR3: CASSRQDYNELFF
size: -; V: TRBV7-3; CDR3: CASSLGPGSDTQYF
size: -; V: TRBV28; CDR3: CASSSRLAGRAQYF
size: -; V: TRBV19; CDR3: CASSPAGVGNEQFF
size: -; V: TRBV5-1; CDR3: CASSFRAGELQETQYF
size: -; V: TRBV29-1; CDR3: CSAGQGRSGELFF
size: -; V: TRBV5-5; CDR3: CASSSRGDQETQYF
size: -; V: TRBV20-1; CDR3: CSASPWAGGKTEAFF
size: -; V: TRBV10-3; CDR3: CAISRVIGTEAFF
size: -; V: TRBV2; CDR3: CASIFQRGHRRDTEAFF
size: -; V: TRBV7-9; CDR3: CASSSTWGDEKLFF
size: -; V: TRBV3-1; CDR3: CASSQDPAGPTNEKLFF
size: -; V: TRBV24-1; CDR3: CATSDLRSIQYF
size: -; V: TRBV28; CDR3: CASSDDNQPQHF
size: few; V: TRBV27; CDR3: CASSPDRSREQYF
size: few; V: TRBV5-6; CDR3: CASSLVGGWNYGYTF
size: -; V: TRBV12-3/TRBV12-4; CDR3: CASSTQRGGNQPQHF
size: -; V: TRBV9; CDR3: CASSLTSGGPVSEQYF
size: -; V: TRBV4-3; CDR3: CASSQDEASGTDTQYF
size: -; V: TRBV11-2; CDR3: CASSSRGTSGFF
size: -; V: TRBV12-3/TRBV12-4; CDR3: CASSRQGGETEAFF